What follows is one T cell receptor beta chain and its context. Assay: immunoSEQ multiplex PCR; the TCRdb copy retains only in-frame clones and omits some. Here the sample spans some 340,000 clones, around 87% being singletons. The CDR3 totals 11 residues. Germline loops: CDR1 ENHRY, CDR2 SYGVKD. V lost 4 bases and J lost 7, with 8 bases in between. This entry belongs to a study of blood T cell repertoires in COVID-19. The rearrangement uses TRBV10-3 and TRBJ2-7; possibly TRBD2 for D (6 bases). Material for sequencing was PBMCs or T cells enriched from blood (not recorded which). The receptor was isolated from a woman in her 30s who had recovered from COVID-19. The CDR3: CAISVGGEQYF. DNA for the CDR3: TGTGCCATCAGTGTTGGAGGGGAGCAGTACTTC.